These 15 T cell receptor beta chains came from one sample sequenced in a study of T cells in Graves' hyperthyroidism and ophthalmopathy. Authors of the study amplified TCR beta CDR3 regions from RNA transcripts. The TCR CDR3 was amplified in a first-round RT-PCR using the HTBI primer set. Using its own MiXCR run on the multiplex PCR reads, TCRdb lists one record per CDR3 protein. This table holds 300,000 to 400,000 distinct CDR3 sequences, roughly 21% found once. The material sequenced was blood. Source of these receptors: a woman between 45 and 65 years old with Graves' hyperthyroidism.

There are many counts of this clonotype. V is TRBV30 and J is TRBJ2-5; D is tentatively TRBD1 or TRBD2 (5 bases each). The germline gives CDR1 GTSNPN, CDR2 SVGIG (reference sequence). CDR3 length: 12 residues. Trimming took off 3 bases at V and 6 bases at J, with 11 bases between the two ends. CDR3 sequence: CAWRSGAQTQYF. The CDR3 DNA reads as TGTGCCTGGAGATCCGGGGCCCAGACCCAGTACTTC.

This clonotype appeared many times. V gene TRBV7-9 combines with J gene TRBJ2-7; perhaps TRBD1 as D (6 bases). This CDR3 has 15 amino acids. V was cut by 4 bases and J by 3 bases, with 16 bases left in between. The germline V gene encodes CDR1 SEHNR and CDR2 FQNEAQ (reference sequence). For the CDR3, the DNA is TGTGCCAGCAGCTCACCGGACAGACGAGGCTACGAGCAGTACTTC. Its translation: CASSSPDRRGYEQYF.

In this sample, this clonotype turned up many times. The chain's CDR3 is CATTGGQGNTGELFF. The CDR3 DNA follows: TGTGCCACCACCGGGGGACAGGGGAACACCGGGGAGCTGTTTTTT. V is TRBV10-3 and J is TRBJ2-2; 9 nucleotides align to TRBD1. The V segment lost 10 bases and the J segment 1 base; nucleotides outside the gene matches: 7. The CDR3 loop spans 15 amino acids. Germline V gene lookup returns CDR1 ENHRY and CDR2 SYGVKD.

The rearrangement uses TRBV20-1 and TRBJ1-4, with D perhaps TRBD1 (5 bases). The germline V gene encodes CDR1 DFQATT and CDR2 SNEGSKA (reference sequence). The CDR3 runs 16 residues. Trimming pared 5 bases from V and 0 bases from J, leaving 16 bases between. The CDR3 reads CSARTTGTATNEKLFF. CDR3 nucleotides: TGCAGTGCTCGTACTACCGGGACGGCAACTAATGAAAAACTGTTTTTT.

A word on this clonotype: A read error may account for a junction end that differs from germline. The chain joins TRBV5-1 to TRBJ1-6; D may be TRBD1 (5 bases). This CDR3 comprises 13 residues. In germline, CDR1 is SGHRS, CDR2 YFSETQ. The CDR3: CAGSREGTSPLHF. The DNA of the CDR3 is TGCGCCGGCAGCAGAGAGGGGACTTCACCCCTCCACTTT.

This clonotype was observed a few times. The J gene is TRBJ1-5, the V gene TRBV28, with 11 bases matching TRBD1. The V gene end was trimmed by 5 bases and the J gene end by 2 bases; junction bases not matched to a gene: 11. Germline V gives CDR1 MDHEN, CDR2 SYDVKM. This CDR3 comprises 18 residues. The chain's CDR3 is CASSPRTGGGYGNQPQHF. The CDR3 region has the DNA TGTGCCAGCAGTCCAAGGACAGGGGGCGGGTATGGCAATCAGCCCCAGCATTTT.

This clonotype has more than one count but fewer than ten. The J gene is TRBJ1-5, the V gene TRBV7-9; 7 bases map to TRBD1. Losses at the gene ends were 4 bases for V and 4 bases for J; bases not matched to a gene: 4. This CDR3 spans 14 amino acids. Germline CDR1 is SEHNR and CDR2 is FQNEAQ (reference sequence). The DNA for the CDR3 is TGTGCCAGCAGCTACCAGGGGGAAAATCAGCCCCAGCATTTT. Translation: CASSYQGENQPQHF.

V gene TRBV10-3 combines with J gene TRBJ2-1; TRBD2 might be the D (7 bases). CDR3 size: 14 residues. With 6 bases removed from V and 8 bases from J, the gap between germline ends came to 17 bases. Germline assignment: CDR1 ENHRY and CDR2 SYGVKD. CDR3 region: CAIRRGGGGYEQFF. DNA for the CDR3: TGTGCCATCAGGAGGGGGGGAGGCGGTTATGAGCAGTTCTTC.

The rearrangement uses TRBV11-2 and TRBJ2-5; D is ambiguous. V lost 5 bases and J 4 bases, leaving 8 bases between the germline ends. The length of the CDR3 is 12 residues. Germline V gene sequence: CDR1 SGHAT, CDR2 FQNNGV. The CDR3 spells CASSKVPETQYF. CDR3 sequence (DNA): TGTGCCAGCAGCAAGGTCCCAGAGACCCAGTACTTC.

This clonotype was recorded at least ten times. The chain couples TRBV2 to TRBJ2-1, with a tentative D call TRBD2 (5 bases). CDR3 length equals 15 residues. Germline lookup yields CDR1 SNHLY and CDR2 FYNNEI. Trimming took off 6 bases at V and 1 base at J, with 13 bases between the two ends. DNA for the CDR3: TGTGCCAGCAGGGGCGAGCGGCCGTCCTACAATGAGCAGTTCTTC. Amino acid sequence: CASRGERPSYNEQFF.

This clonotype was seen ten or more times. This sequence joins TRBV5-1 and TRBJ1-6; 9 nucleotides align to TRBD1. The V gene's germline CDR1 is SGHRS and CDR2 YFSETQ. V shed 4 bases and J 7 bases; nucleotides not matched to a gene: 3. The CDR3 runs to 14 residues. CDR3 sequence: CASSLGTGNSPLHF. CDR3 sequence (DNA): TGCGCCAGCAGCCTCGGGACAGGGAATTCACCCCTCCACTTT.

This clonotype came up many times. The V gene is TRBV5-1, the J gene TRBJ1-1; 9 nucleotides align to TRBD1. The CDR3 consists of 15 residues. Germline CDR1 SGHRS, CDR2 YFSETQ. The J segment lost 1 base and the V segment lost 4 bases, leaving 5 bases of the junction unmatched. CDR3 protein: CASSRDRGTNTEAFF. The CDR3, as DNA: TGCGCCAGCAGCAGAGACAGGGGGACGAACACTGAAGCTTTCTTT.

This clonotype was seen a single time. The chain links TRBV5-6 to TRBJ1-2; a weak D match, TRBD1 (6 bases). V was trimmed by 0 bases and J by 8 bases, leaving 17 bases between them. Germline V CDR1 and CDR2: SGHDT, YYEEEE. The CDR3 has 15 residues. The CDR3 reads CASSLVAGGAKGYTF. The CDR3 nucleotides are TGTGCCAGCAGCTTGGTTGCCGGGGGCGCAAAGGGCTACACCTTC.

This clonotype has a count of ten or more. The chain employs TRBV19 and TRBJ2-5; possible D gene TRBD2, 6 bases. V shed 5 bases and J shed 5 bases, with 21 bases lying between them. The germline V gene encodes CDR1 LNHDA and CDR2 SQIVND (reference sequence). This CDR3 comprises 16 residues. The CDR3: CASSPGLAGRWETQYF. CDR3 bases: TGTGCCAGTAGTCCTGGACTGGCAGGGAGGTGGGAGACCCAGTACTTC.

This clonotype showed up many times. This chain joins TRBV2 and TRBJ2-1; the D is unclear. CDR3 length: 12 residues. With 3 bases removed from V and 3 bases from J, the gap between germline ends came to 3 bases. Germline loops: CDR1 SNHLY, CDR2 FYNNEI. The DNA for the CDR3 is TGTGCCAGCAGTGACGGCTACAATGAGCAGTTCTTC. Residues: CASSDGYNEQFF.